This T cell receptor beta chain was recovered during a study of blood T cell repertoires in COVID-19 (dated by TCRdb to about 2020). About the investigation overall: Collaborator samples came from the United States, Italy and Spain and covered acute and convalescent phases of COVID-19. HLA class I and class II types, where available, came from metadata supplied by the sample provider rather than from assay-based typing. The samples were drawn from two sources: the first 160 participants of the ongoing ImmuneRACE study, and over 1,000 subjects contributed by 6 global collaborators. The repertoires were made available in a free public database intended to serve as a resource for research on the immune response to SARS-CoV-2. Deeply sampled blood TCRbeta repertoires from subjects exposed to, actively infected with, or recovered from COVID-19 were included in the dataset. The prospective study material was composed of cDNA or gDNA derived from T cells, B-cell-depleted T cells, or PBMCs. The sample metadata nearly always contained a de-identified subject ID, COVID-19 status, age in years and sex. General study outcomes and caveats: Clinical and demographic metadata were provided uncurated, with the amount varying by source and participant.

Points on this clone: What antigen it recognizes has not been identified. Base qualities are not provided; no much larger clone lies one nucleotide away.

Reading from cysteine to phenylalanine, the CDR3 counts 13 amino acids. The only DNA kept is the CDR3, 39 bases in frame from the first base. Unmatched junction bases come to 0, with V trimmed by 3 bases and J by 1 base. CDR1 and CDR2, looked up from the germline V gene, are SQVTM and ANQGSEA. Each collaborating institution followed its own protocols to collect whole blood in K2EDTA tubes. Collaborator samples were shipped for TCRbeta analysis as frozen whole blood, isolated PBMCs, or DNA extracted from either sample type. TCRbeta CDR3 regions were amplified from genomic DNA by means of the immunoSEQ Assay, a bias-controlled multiplex PCR. Per the source publication's procedure: Within the assay, amplification of reference gene primers was used to estimate how many nucleated cells each sample contained. To quantify the absolute abundance of each unique TCRbeta CDR3 rearrangement, sequence reads were collapsed and filtered. For each sample, productive Simpson clonality was calculated as the square root of Simpson's diversity index across productive rearrangements. TCRdb limited this immuneACCESS table to in-frame rearrangements with V and J called. A share of clones is missing; checked studies link under half to unresolved V genes, and the rest is unexplained. D and trimming were read from the DNA, whereas the V and J calls and clone size are those reported in that table. In this sample the table shows over 15,000 clones, roughly 77% of which occur a single time. The ten largest clones take up more than 8% of the sample.

In this chain, TRBV29-1 is recombined with TRBJ2-3; a stretch of 8 junction bases matches TRBD2. This sequence was found in a man aged 60 to 69 with acute or convalescent COVID-19. Sequencing input: peripheral blood. Here the CDR3 is given as CSVDSGGTDTQYF. The nucleotides are TGCAGCGTTGATAGCGGGGGCACAGATACGCAGTATTTT.